Sequencing of this T cell receptor (beta chain) was carried out in a study of T-cell memory formation after mild COVID-19. On the study more broadly: Clustering of TCRs was largely donor specific. Whole-study results and caveats: In second-wave clones peaking day 37, SARS-CoV-2 specificity remained unconfirmed. Cross-reactive memory appears to have joined, as suggested by some responding clones showing up in pre-infection memory.

TCR alpha and TCR beta cDNA libraries carrying sample barcodes and UMIs were produced by 5'RACE using constant-segment primers. TCRdb analysed the 5' RACE reads with MiXCR anew, one entry per CDR3 protein. The table lists approximately 340,000 distinct CDR3 sequences, about a sixth of them singletons, with around 24% in the top ten. The length of the CDR3 is 16 residues. The J segment lost 2 bases and the V segment lost 0 bases, leaving 4 bases of the junction unmatched. The V gene's germline CDR1 is SGHTA and CDR2 FQGNSA. This clonotype was counted at least ten times. Its target is unknown. Sequencing used PBMCs or a T cell subset sorted from them (not recorded which). This TCR was recovered from a man aged 18-30 years who had mild COVID-19 (a few samples of this study predate the infection). Cell type and time point are not known. The chain is built from TRBV7-2 and TRBJ2-3, with 8 bases aligning to TRBD2. The CDR3 sequence is CASSLAGGAHTDTQYF. As DNA, the CDR3 is TGTGCCAGCAGCTTAGCCGGGGGGGCCCACACAGATACGCAGTATTTT.